This T cell receptor beta chain came from a study of blood T cell repertoires in COVID-19. Study overall: Italy, Spain and the United States were the sources of the convalescent and acute COVID-19 samples.

The CDR3 consists of 14 residues. V lost 7 bases, J lost 4 bases, and 11 bases lay in between. Germline assignment: CDR1 MNHEY and CDR2 SMNVEV (reference sequence). Here immunoSEQ multiplex PCR was the method, and the copy in TCRdb shows in-frame clones only, minus some. Of fewer than 25,000 clones listed, approximately 87% were seen once; the top ten hold 11%. This receptor was taken from a human donor in a cohort sampled during active COVID-19. Sequencing was done on a sample of peripheral blood. The chain links TRBV27 to TRBJ2-6; weak D call: TRBD2 (5 bases). The CDR3 loop reads CASKPGSGANVLTF. The CDR3 DNA is TGTGCCAGCAAACCGGGGTCAGGGGCCAACGTCCTGACTTTC.